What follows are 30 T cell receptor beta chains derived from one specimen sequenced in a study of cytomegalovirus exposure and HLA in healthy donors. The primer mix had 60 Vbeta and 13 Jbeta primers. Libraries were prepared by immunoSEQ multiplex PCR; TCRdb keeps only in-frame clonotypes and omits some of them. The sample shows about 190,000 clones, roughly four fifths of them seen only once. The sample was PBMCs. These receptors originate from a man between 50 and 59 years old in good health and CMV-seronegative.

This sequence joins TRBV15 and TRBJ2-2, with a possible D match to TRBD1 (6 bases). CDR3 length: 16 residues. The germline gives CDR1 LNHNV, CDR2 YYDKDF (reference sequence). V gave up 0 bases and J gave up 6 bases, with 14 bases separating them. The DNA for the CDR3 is TGTGCCACCAGCAGAGATTACAGGGTAATTGCCGGGGAGCTGTTTTTT. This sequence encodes CATSRDYRVIAGELFF.

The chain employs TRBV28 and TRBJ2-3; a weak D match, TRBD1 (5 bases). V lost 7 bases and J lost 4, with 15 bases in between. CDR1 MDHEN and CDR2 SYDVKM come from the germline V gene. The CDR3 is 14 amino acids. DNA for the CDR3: TGTGCCAGCATACCAGGGTCCCCCCCAGATACGCAGTATTTT. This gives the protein CASIPGSPPDTQYF.

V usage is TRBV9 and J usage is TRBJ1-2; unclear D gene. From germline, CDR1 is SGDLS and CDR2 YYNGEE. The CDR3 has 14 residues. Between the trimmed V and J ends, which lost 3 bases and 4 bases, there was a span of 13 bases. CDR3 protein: CASSGPIGAYGYTF. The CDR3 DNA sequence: TGTGCCAGCAGCGGACCGATAGGAGCCTATGGCTACACCTTC.

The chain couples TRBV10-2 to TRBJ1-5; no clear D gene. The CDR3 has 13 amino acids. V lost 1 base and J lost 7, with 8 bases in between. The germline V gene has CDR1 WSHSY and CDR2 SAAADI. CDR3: CASSEWQNQPQHF. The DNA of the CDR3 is TGCGCCAGCAGTGAGTGGCAGAACCAGCCCCAGCATTTT.

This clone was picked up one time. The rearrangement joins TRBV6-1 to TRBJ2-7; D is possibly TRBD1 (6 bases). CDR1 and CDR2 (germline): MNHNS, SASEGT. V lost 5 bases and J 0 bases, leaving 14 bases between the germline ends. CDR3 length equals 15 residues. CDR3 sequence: CASSPSTGNSYEQYF. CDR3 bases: TGTGCCAGCAGTCCTTCGACAGGAAACTCCTACGAGCAGTACTTC.

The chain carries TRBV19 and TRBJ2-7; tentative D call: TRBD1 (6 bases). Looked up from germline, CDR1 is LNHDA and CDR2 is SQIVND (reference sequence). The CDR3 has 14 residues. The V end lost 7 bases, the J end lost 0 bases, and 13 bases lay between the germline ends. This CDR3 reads CASKFDRYSYEQYF. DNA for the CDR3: TGTGCCAGTAAATTCGACAGGTACTCCTACGAGCAGTACTTC.

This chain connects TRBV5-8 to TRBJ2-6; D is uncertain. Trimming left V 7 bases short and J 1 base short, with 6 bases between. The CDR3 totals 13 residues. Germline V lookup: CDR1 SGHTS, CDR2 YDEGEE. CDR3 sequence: CASPGSGANVLTF. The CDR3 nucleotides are TGTGCCAGCCCCGGGTCTGGGGCCAACGTCCTGACTTTC. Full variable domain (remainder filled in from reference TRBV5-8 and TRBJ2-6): EAGVTQSPTHLIKTRGQQATLRCSPISGHTSVYWYQQALGLGLQFLLWYDEGEERNRGNFPPRFSGRQFPNYSSELNVNALELEDSALYLCASPGSGANVLTFGAGSRLTVL.

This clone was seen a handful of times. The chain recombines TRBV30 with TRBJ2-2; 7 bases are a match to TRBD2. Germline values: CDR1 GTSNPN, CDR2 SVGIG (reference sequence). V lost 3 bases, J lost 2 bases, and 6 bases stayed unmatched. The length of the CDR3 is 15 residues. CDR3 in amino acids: CAWRAGVVNTGELFF. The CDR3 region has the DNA TGTGCCTGGAGGGCGGGGGTGGTCAACACCGGGGAGCTGTTTTTT.

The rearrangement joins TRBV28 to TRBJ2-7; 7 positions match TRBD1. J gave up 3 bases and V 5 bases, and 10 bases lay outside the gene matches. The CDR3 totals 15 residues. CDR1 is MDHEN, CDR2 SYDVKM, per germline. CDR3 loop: CASSIPTGSGYEQYF. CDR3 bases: TGTGCCAGCAGTATCCCGACAGGGAGTGGCTACGAGCAGTACTTC.

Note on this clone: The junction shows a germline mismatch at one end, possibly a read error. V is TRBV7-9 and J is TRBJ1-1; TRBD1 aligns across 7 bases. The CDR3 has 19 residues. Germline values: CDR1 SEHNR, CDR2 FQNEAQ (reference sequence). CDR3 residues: CSSSRITQGSPNMNTEAFF. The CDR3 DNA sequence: TGTTCCAGCAGCCGTATTACACAGGGGTCGCCGAACATGAACACTGAAGCTTTCTTT.

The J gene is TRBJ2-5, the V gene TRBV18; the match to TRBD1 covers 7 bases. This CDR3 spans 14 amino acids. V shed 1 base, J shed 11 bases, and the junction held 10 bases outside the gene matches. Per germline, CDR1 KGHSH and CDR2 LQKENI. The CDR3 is CASSPLRQGGEQYF. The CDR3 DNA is TGTGCCAGCTCACCACTACGACAGGGTGGGGAGCAGTACTTC.

DNA of the CDR3: TGTGCCAGCAGTGGGACTAGCGGCTCCTACGAGCAGTACTTC. Protein product: CASSGTSGSYEQYF. V usage is TRBV2 and J usage is TRBJ2-5, with 10 bases matching TRBD2. The end of the DNA fits TRBJ2-7 better, so the J call may be wrong. Germline V gene sequence: CDR1 SNHLY, CDR2 FYNNEI. The CDR3 covers 14 residues.

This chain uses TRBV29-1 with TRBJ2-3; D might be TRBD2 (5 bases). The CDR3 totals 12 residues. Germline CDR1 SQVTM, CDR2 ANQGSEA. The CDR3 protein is CVLAVSTDTQYF. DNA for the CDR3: TGCGTTCTAGCCGTGAGCACAGATACGCAGTATTTT.

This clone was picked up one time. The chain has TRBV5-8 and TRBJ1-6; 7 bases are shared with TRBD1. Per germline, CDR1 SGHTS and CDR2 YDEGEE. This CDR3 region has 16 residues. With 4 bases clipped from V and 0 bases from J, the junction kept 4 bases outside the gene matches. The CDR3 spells CASSERQGSYNSPLHF. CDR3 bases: TGTGCCAGCAGCGAGAGACAGGGCTCCTATAATTCACCCCTCCACTTT.

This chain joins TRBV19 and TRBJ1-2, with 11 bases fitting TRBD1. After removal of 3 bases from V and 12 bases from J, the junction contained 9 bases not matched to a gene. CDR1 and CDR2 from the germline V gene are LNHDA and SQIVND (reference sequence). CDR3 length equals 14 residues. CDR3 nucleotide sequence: TGTGCCAGTAGTATGGGACAGGGGGGCGCGGGCCACACCTTC. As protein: CASSMGQGGAGHTF.

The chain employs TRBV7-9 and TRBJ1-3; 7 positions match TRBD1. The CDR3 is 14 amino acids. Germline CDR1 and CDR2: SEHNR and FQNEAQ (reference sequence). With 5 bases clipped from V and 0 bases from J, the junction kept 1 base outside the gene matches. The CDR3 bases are TGTGCCAGCAGCCGGGACAGCTCTGGAAACACCATATATTTT. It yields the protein CASSRDSSGNTIYF.

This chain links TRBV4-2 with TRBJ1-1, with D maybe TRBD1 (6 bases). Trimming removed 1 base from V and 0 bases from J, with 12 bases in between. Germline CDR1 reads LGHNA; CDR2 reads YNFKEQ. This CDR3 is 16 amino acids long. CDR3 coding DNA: TGTGCCAGCAGCCAAGTATCACAGGGCTTGAACACTGAAGCTTTCTTT. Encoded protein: CASSQVSQGLNTEAFF.

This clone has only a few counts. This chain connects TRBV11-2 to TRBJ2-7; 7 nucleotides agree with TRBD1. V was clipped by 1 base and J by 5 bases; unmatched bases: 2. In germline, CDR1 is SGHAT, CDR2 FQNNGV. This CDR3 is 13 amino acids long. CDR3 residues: CASSLGRGNEQYF. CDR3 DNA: TGTGCCAGCAGCTTAGGCAGGGGGAACGAGCAGTACTTC.

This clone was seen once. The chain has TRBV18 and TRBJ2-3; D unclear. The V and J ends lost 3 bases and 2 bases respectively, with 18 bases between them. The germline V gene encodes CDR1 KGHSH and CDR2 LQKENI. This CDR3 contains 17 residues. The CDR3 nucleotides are TGTGCCAGCTCACCCCGACCCCGCGACTTCAACACAGATACGCAGTATTTT. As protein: CASSPRPRDFNTDTQYF.

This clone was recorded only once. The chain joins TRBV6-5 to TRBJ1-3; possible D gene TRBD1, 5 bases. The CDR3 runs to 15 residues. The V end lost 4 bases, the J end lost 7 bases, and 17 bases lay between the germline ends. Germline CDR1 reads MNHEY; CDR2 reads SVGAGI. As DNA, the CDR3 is TGTGCCAGCAGTTTCAGGGCAGGGTCGGGCAACACCATATATTTT. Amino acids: CASSFRAGSGNTIYF.

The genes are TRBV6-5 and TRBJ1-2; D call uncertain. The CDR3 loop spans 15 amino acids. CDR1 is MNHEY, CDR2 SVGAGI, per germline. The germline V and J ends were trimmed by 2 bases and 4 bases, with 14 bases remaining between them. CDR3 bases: TGTGCCAGCAGTTACAAGGACGGGGAGGTCTATGGCTACACCTTC. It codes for CASSYKDGEVYGYTF.

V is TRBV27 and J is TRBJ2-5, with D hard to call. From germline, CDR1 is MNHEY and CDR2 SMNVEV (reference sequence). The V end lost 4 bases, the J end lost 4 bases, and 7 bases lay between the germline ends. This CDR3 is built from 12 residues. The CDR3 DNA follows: TGTGCCAGCAGTTCCCCCGGAGAGACCCAGTACTTC. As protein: CASSSPGETQYF.

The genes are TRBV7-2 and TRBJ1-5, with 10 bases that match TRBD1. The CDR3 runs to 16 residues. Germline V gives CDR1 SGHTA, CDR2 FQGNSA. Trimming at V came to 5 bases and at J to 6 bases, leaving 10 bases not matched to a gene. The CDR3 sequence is CASSGQGEGGGQPQHF. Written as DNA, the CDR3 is TGTGCCAGCAGCGGACAGGGGGAGGGGGGCGGTCAGCCCCAGCATTTT.

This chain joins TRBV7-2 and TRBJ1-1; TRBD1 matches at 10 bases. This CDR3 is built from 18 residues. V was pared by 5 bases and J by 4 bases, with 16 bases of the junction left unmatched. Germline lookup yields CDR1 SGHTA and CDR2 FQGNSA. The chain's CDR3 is CASSRAQGQGLWGTEAFF. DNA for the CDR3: TGTGCCAGCAGCCGAGCCCAGGGACAGGGGCTTTGGGGCACTGAAGCTTTCTTT.

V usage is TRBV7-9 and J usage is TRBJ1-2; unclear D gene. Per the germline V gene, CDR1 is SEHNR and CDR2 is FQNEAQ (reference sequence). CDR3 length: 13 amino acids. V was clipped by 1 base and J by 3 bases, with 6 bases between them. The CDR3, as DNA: TGTGCCAGCAGCTTAGGAGTGTACTATGGCTACACCTTC. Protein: CASSLGVYYGYTF.

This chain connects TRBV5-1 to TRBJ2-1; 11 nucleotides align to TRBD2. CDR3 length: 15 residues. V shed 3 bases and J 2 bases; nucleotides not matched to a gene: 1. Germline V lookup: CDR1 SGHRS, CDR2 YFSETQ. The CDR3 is CASSSSGGTYNEQFF. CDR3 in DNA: TGCGCCAGCAGCTCTAGCGGGGGGACCTACAATGAGCAGTTCTTC. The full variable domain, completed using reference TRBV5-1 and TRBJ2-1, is KAGVTQTPRYLIKTRGQQVTLSCSPISGHRSVSWYQQTPGQGLQFLFEYFSETQRNKGNFPGRFSGRQFSNSRSEMNVSTLELGDSALYLCASSSSGGTYNEQFFGPGTRLTVL.

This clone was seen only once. The CDR3 sequence: CASSHPSGQAKDGEQYF. For the CDR3, the DNA is TGCGCCAGCAGCCACCCCAGCGGACAGGCGAAGGACGGCGAGCAGTACTTC. The chain carries TRBV4-1 and TRBJ2-7, with 7 bases matching TRBD1. CDR3 size: 17 residues. Germline V lookup: CDR1 MGHRA, CDR2 YSYEKL. V shed 3 bases and J 6 bases; nucleotides not matched to a gene: 17.

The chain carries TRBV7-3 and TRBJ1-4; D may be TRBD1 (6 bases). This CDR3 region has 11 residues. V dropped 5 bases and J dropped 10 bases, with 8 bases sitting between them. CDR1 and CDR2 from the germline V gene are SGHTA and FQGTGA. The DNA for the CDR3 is TGTGCCAGCAGCCTCAGGGGAAAACTGTTTTTT. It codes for CASSLRGKLFF.

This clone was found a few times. In nucleotides, the CDR3 is TGTGCCATCAGTGAGTCGAGTTACAGGACGAACACTGAAGCTTTCTTT. Its protein is CAISESSYRTNTEAFF. The chain couples TRBV10-3 to TRBJ1-1; D may be TRBD1 (5 bases). The V end lost 0 bases, the J end lost 1 base, and 12 bases lay between the germline ends. CDR1 is ENHRY and CDR2 is SYGVKD in the germline V gene. This CDR3 is built from 16 residues.

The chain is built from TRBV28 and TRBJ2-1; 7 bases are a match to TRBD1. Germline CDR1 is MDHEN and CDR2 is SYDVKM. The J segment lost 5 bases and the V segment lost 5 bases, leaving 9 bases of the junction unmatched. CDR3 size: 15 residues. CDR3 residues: CASSPPGTADNEQFF. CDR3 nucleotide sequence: TGTGCCAGCAGTCCACCCGGGACAGCAGACAATGAGCAGTTCTTC. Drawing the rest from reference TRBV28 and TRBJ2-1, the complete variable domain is DVKVTQSSRYLVKRTGEKVFLECVQDMDHENMFWYRQDPGLGLRLIYFSYDVKMKEKGDIPEGYSVSREKKERFSLILESASTNQTSMYLCASSPPGTADNEQFFGPGTRLTVL.